This T cell receptor beta chain emerged from a study of CD8+ T cells in alopecia areata. The CDR3 totals 13 residues. Germline V gene lookup returns CDR1 SEHNR and CDR2 FQNEAQ (reference sequence). Deletions cut 0 bases from V and 0 bases from J, with 0 bases between. RNA was isolated and reverse transcribed to cDNA, the sequencing template. Some clones are missing from TCRdb's copy, which holds only in-frame ones; the method was immunoSEQ multiplex PCR. The sample consists of 100,000 to 150,000 clones, under 40% of them appearing once. The origin of this receptor is a human donor with alopecia areata. This chain connects TRBV7-9 to TRBJ1-5; the D is unclear. Sequencing was done on a sample of CD4+ T cells sorted from blood. The CDR3 DNA follows: TGTGCCAGCAGCTTAGCTAGCAATCAGCCCCAGCATTTT. This gives the protein CASSLASNQPQHF.